This TCR beta chain was captured by sequencing in a study of vaccination effects on CD4 cells after COVID-19 (dated by TCRdb to between 2021 and 2024). Study-wide context: Two doses of either the BNT162b2 or the mRNA-1273 mRNA SARS-CoV-2 vaccine were administered to participants. In both COVID-19 convalescent patients and infection-naive vaccine recipients, the study compared SARS-CoV-2 spike-specific CD4+ TCR repertoires from before mRNA vaccination with those from after it. A total of 10 COVID-19 convalescent patients and a handful of SARS-CoV-2-naive healthy vaccine recipients were included in the full study. Cultures from other donors in the study were sequenced with the Oncomine TCR Beta short-read assay on an Illumina iSeq 100. Overall results and qualifications from the work: Among healthy vaccine recipients, nearly all vaccine-induced clones were SARS-CoV-2 mono-reactive, and just 1 of 255 was cross-reactive with common cold coronaviruses. At late post-vaccination timepoints, both infection-induced and vaccine-induced clones showed marked clonal contraction, consistent with waning T cell responses. The study was limited by a small number of convalescent patients, and early post-infection timepoints were lacking.

This clone has a single count. The clone's antigen remains unknown. Base-call qualities are not available, and no considerably larger clone is one nucleotide away. Libraries were constructed by the immunoSEQ multiplex PCR assay. DNA from the CD4+ T cells that had been cultured and isolated underwent TCR beta CDR3 sequencing. The authors' analysis ran thus. The analysis removed non-productive TCR sequences, trimmed reads to the CDR3 region, and retained only CDR3s that were 7 or more amino acids long. Antigen-specific clonotypes were identified using the MANAFEST web app by comparison of expansion in peptide wells against reference cultures. Positive clones required FDR<0.05 expansion versus reference and all other wells, odds ratio above 5, and frequency above 0.1% in two replicate wells. Cross-reactive clonotypes were defined as significantly expanded in SARS-CoV-2 spike wells and in at least one common cold coronavirus spike condition. CDR3 similarity was assessed by Levenshtein distance using the stringdist R package, and unrooted trees were constructed with ape in R 3.6.1. The immuneACCESS repertoire file appears here via TCRdb, limited to in-frame rearrangements. These files lack a portion of the clones; in checked studies, under half of the deficit traces to unresolved V genes, and the cause of the others is not known. That table is the source of V, J and clone size, and D and trimming were worked out from the DNA. The sample profile shows fewer than 55,000 clones; 75% to 80% of them were found once. The ten largest make up 5.5% to 7% of the sample.

To identify antigen-specific CD4+ T cell clonotypes by their expansion, the ViraFEST assay first stimulated PBMC with viral peptide pools and then applied TCR sequencing. After approximately 11 days of culture, CD4+ T cells were isolated with the EasySep CD4+ T cell isolation kit. Negative nucleocapsid antibody results before and after vaccination confirmed that the healthy vaccine recipients had no prior SARS-CoV-2 infection. About 2 million PBMC per well were cultured in IMDM with about 4.5% human AB serum, 10 IU/ml IL-2 and gentamicin, plus 10 ug/ml peptides. Half of the culture medium was replaced with fresh IL-2-containing medium on days 3 and 7. Unless otherwise noted, each peptide stimulation condition was cultured in triplicate wells. PBMC were separated from whole blood using Ficoll-Paque Plus gradient centrifugation and were then either cryopreserved at -140C or used fresh. Overlapping peptide pools spanned the spike proteins of SARS-CoV-2 and the common cold coronaviruses HCoV-NL63, HCoV-OC43 and HCoV-229E. Genomic DNA was extracted from cultured CD4+ T cells with the QIAamp micro DNA kit.

V is pared back by 6 bases and J by 0 bases, with 11 bases lying between the germline termini. Spanning cysteine to phenylalanine, the CDR3 consists of 15 amino acids. The sequence is cut down to CDR3 DNA, 45 bases in frame from base 1. The germline V gene encodes CDR1 MNHEY and CDR2 SVGAGI. The chain links TRBV6-5 with TRBJ1-4; the D gene is perhaps TRBD1, from 5 matching bases. This specimen consisted of CD4+ T cells from PBMCs cultured with HCoV-OC43 spike peptides, obtained before COVID-19 vaccination. This specimen's cell subset or site label, interpreted: HCoV-OC43 spike overlapping peptide pool stimulation. The sequence was collected from a human donor who received a COVID-19 vaccine. The CDR3 region has the sequence CASSPGIATNEKLFF. The sequenced DNA is TGTGCCAGCAGCCCAGGGATTGCAACTAATGAAAAACTGTTTTTT.